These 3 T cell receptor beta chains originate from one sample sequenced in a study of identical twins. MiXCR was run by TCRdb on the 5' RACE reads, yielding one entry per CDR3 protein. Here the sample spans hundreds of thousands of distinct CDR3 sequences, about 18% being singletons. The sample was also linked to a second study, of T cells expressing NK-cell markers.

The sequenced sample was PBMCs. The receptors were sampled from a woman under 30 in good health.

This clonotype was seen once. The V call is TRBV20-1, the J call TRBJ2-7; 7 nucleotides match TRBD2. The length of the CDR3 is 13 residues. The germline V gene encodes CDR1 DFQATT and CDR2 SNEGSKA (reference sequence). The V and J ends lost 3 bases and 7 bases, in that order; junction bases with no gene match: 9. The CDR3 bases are TGCAGTGCTAGTGACGCGGGAGTCCGGGAGCAGTACTTC. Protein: CSASDAGVREQYF.

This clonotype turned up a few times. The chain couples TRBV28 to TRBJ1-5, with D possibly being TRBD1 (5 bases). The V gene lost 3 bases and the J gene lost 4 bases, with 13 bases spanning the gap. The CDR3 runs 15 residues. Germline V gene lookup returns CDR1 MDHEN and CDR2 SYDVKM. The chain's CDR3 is CASSFPGPINQPQHF. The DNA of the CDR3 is TGTGCCAGCAGTTTTCCGGGACCGATAAATCAGCCCCAGCATTTT.

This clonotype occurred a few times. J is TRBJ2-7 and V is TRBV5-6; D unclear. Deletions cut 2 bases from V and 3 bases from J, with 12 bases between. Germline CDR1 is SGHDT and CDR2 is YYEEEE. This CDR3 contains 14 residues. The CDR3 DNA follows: TGTGCCAGCAGCTTCCGGCGGATAAGCTACGAGCAGTACTTC. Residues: CASSFRRISYEQYF.